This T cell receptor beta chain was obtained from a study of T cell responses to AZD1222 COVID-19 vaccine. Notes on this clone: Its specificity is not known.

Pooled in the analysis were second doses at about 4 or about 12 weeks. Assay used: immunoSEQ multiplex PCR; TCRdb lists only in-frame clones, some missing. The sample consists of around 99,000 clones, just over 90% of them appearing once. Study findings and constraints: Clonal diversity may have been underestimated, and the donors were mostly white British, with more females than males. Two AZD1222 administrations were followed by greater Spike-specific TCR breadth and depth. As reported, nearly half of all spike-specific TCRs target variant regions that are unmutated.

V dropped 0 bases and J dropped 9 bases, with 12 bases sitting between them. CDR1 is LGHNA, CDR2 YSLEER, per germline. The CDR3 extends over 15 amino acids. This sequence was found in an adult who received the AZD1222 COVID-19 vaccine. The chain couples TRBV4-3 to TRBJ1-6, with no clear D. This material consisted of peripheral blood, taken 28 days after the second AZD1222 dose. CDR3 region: CASSQEQSVPSPLHF. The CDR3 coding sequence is TGCGCCAGCAGCCAAGAACAGAGCGTGCCTTCACCCCTCCACTTT.